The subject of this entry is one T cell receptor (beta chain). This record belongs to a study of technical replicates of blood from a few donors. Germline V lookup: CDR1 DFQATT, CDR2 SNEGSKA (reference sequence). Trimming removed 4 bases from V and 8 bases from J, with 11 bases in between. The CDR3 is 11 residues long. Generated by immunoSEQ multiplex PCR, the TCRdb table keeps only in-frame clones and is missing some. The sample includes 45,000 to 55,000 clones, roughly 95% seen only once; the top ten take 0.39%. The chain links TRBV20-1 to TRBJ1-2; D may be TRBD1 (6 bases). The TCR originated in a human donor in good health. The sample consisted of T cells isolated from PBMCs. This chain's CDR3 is CSATGDRGYTF. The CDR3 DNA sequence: TGCAGTGCTACAGGGGACCGAGGCTACACCTTC.